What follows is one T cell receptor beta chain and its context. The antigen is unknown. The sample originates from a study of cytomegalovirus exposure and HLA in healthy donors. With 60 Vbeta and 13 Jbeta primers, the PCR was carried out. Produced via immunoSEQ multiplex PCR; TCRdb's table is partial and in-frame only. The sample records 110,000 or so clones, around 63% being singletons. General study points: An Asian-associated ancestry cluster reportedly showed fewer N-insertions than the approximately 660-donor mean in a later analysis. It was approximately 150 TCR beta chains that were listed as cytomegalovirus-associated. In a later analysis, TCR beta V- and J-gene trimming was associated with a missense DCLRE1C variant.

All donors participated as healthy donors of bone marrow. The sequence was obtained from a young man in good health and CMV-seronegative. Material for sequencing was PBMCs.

In nucleotides, the CDR3 is TGTGCCAGTTCTCCGGGACTGTTCTCTGGAAACACCATATATTTT. It encodes CASSPGLFSGNTIYF. The rearrangement links TRBV19 to TRBJ1-3, with TRBD1 as a possible D gene (5 bases). V was clipped by 8 bases and J by 0 bases, with 14 bases between them. The CDR3 totals 15 residues. Germline V gene data show CDR1 as LNHDA and CDR2 as SQIVND (reference sequence).